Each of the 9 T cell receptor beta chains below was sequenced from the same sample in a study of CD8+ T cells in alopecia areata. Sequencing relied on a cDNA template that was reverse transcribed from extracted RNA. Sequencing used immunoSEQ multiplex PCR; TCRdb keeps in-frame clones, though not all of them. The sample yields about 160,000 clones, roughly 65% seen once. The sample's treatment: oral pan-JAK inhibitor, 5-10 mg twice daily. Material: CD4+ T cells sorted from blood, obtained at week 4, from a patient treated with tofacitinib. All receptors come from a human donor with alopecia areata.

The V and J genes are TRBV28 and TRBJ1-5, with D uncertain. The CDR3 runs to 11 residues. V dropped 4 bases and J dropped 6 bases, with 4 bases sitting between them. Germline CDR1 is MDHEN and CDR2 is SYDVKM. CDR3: CASSWGQPQHF. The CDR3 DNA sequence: TGTGCCAGCAGTTGGGGTCAGCCCCAGCATTTT.

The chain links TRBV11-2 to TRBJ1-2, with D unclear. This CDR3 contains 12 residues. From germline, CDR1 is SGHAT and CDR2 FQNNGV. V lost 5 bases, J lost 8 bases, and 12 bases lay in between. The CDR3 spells CASSPVPGGYTF. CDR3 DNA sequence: TGTGCCAGCAGCCCGGTACCCGGGGGCTACACCTTC.

CDR3 loop: CSVEGQGVGETQYF. DNA for the CDR3: TGCAGCGTTGAAGGTCAGGGGGTAGGGGAGACCCAGTACTTC. V usage is TRBV29-1 and J usage is TRBJ2-7; 7 positions match TRBD1. The assigned J gene may be wrong: the sequence end matches TRBJ2-5 better. Germline V gene lookup returns CDR1 SQVTM and CDR2 ANQGSEA. This CDR3 region has 14 residues.

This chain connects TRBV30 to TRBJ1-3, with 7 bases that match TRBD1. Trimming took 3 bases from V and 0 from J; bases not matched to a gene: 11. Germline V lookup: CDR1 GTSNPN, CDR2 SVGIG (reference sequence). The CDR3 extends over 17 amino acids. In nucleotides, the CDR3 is TGTGCCTGGAGCCCGATTAAGGGACAGAGCTCTGGAAACACCATATATTTT. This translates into CAWSPIKGQSSGNTIYF.

This CDR3 reads CALTSVSTDTQYF. Here the CDR3 DNA reads TGTGCTCTCACTAGCGTCAGCACAGATACGCAGTATTTT. The chain has TRBV30 and TRBJ2-3; TRBD2 agrees at 7 bases. The CDR3 has 13 amino acids. Looked up from germline, CDR1 is GTSNPN and CDR2 is SVGIG (reference sequence). Variable domain in full (rest from reference TRBV30 and TRBJ2-3): SQTIHQWPATLVQPVGSPLSLECTVEGTSNPNLYWYRQAAGRGLQLLFYSVGIGQISSEVPQNLSASRPQDRQFILSSKKLLLSDSGFYLCALTSVSTDTQYFGPGTRLTVL.

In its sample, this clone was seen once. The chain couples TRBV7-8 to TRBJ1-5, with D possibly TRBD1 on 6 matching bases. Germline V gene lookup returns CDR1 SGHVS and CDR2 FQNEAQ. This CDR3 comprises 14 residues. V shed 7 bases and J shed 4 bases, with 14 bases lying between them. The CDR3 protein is CASNDGTPNQPQHF. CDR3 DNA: TGTGCCAGCAATGATGGGACACCTAATCAGCCCCAGCATTTT.

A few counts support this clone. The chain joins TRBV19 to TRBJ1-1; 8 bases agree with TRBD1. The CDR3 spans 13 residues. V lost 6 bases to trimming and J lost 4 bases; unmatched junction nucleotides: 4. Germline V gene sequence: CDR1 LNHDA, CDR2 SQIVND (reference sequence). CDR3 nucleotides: TGTGCCAGTAGCTTTGGACAGGGCACTGAAGCTTTCTTT. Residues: CASSFGQGTEAFF.

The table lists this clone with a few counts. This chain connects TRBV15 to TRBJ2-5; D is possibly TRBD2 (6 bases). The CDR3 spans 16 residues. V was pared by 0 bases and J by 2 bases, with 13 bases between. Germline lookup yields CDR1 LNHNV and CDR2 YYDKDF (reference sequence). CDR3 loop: CATSRDFRGSQETQYF. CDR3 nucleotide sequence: TGTGCCACCAGCAGAGATTTTCGGGGGAGTCAAGAGACCCAGTACTTC.

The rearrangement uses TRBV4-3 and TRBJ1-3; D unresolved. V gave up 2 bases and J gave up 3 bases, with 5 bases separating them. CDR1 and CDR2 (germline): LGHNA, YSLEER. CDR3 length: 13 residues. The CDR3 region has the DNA TGCGCCAGCAGCCAAACAGATGGAAACACCATATATTTT. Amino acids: CASSQTDGNTIYF.